This T cell receptor beta chain was sequenced in a study of shared clonotypes between healthy human individuals. In the study overall: Donors were two women and a few men aged 18 to 49. Donors had three CD4 naive, three CD4 memory, two CD8 naive and one CD8 memory plate apiece. Whole-study findings and limits: The generation probabilities recorded for non-shared clonotypes fell below those of clonotypes shared by all four donors.

Clones were read by immunoSEQ multiplex PCR, and TCRdb kept only the in-frame ones, dropping some. The sample contains some 2,500,000 clones, about 90% of which appear only once. CD45RA-negative memory and CD45RA+ naive subsets were split from the CD4+ cells. Germline V gene lookup returns CDR1 MNHEY and CDR2 SVGAGI. This CDR3 is 15 amino acids long. Trimming at V came to 5 bases and at J to 8 bases, leaving 6 bases not matched to a gene. Worth noting for this clone: Its target is unknown.

The V call is TRBV6-5, the J call TRBJ2-1; TRBD2 matches 13 bases. The sequenced sample was naive CD4+ T cells from PBMCs. As to subset: CD45RA+ positively selected. The receptor was isolated from a man aged 18-30 years in good health. Some clones in this sample may be carry-over from other donors' samples. The CDR3 sequence is CASSAGLAGVHEQFF. In DNA, the CDR3 is TGTGCCAGCAGTGCCGGACTAGCGGGAGTTCATGAGCAGTTCTTC.